The text below deals with one T cell receptor (beta chain). Its antigen remains unknown. V dropped 3 bases and J dropped 9 bases, with 17 bases sitting between them. This CDR3 comprises 14 residues. The germline V gene has CDR1 LNHDA and CDR2 SQIVND (reference sequence). This record belongs to a study of brain metastases from non-small cell lung cancer. TCRdb's table, derived via immunoSEQ multiplex PCR, lists solely in-frame clones and lacks some. The top ten hold 5% to 7% of the sample, which has 4,000 to 5,000 clones, 75% to 90% seen once. The study's findings and limits: Expanded T-cell clones appeared in approximately 60% of brain metastases over primaries. T-cell infiltration was lower in brain metastases than primaries (P < 0.001). Metastases had sparse T cells but largely shared repertoires with primaries.

The receptor was isolated from a donor at least 40 years old with non-small cell lung cancer. Input material: primary lung tumor tissue. The chain recombines TRBV19 with TRBJ1-1; weak D call: TRBD1 (5 bases). The CDR3 loop reads CASSMLGGMRKAFF. In nucleotides, the CDR3 is TGTGCCAGTAGTATGCTCGGGGGGATGAGGAAAGCTTTCTTT.